These T cell receptor beta chains were read from a single sample in a study of CD8+ T cells in alopecia areata. TCRdb's table, derived via immunoSEQ multiplex PCR, lists solely in-frame clones and lacks some. Of 180,000 or so clones in the sample, approximately 62% are singletons; the top ten hold 1.5% to 2%. Sequenced here: CD4+ T cells sorted from blood, sampled at week 0. Receptor source: a human donor with alopecia areata. The CDR3 runs from the conserved cysteine through the conserved F or W. D genes are given only for firm matches. Clone size appears in some rows only: once, few, many, or a class for an expanded clone.

>TRBV30|few|TRBJ1-4|NA
CAWSIGDRGKLFF
TGTGCCTGGAGCATTGGTGACAGAGGAAAACTGTTTTTT
>TRBV30|NA|TRBJ2-1|TRBD2
CAWKGLAGGEQFF
TGTGCCTGGAAAGGACTAGCGGGGGGAGAGCAGTTCTTC
>TRBV30|NA|TRBJ1-5|NA
CAWSVADNQPQHF
TGTGCCTGGAGTGTGGCAGACAATCAGCCCCAGCATTTT
>TRBV7-2|NA|TRBJ2-7|NA
CASSFQGSYEQYF
TGTGCCAGCAGCTTTCAGGGATCCTACGAGCAGTACTTC
>TRBV29-1|few|TRBJ1-1|NA
CSVVRQQAMNTEAFF
TGCAGCGTCGTACGTCAACAGGCAATGAACACTGAAGCTTTCTTT
>TRBV29-1|NA|TRBJ2-3|TRBD2
CSVDEAGITDTQYF
TGCAGCGTTGACGAAGCGGGGATCACAGATACGCAGTATTTT
>TRBV6-1|NA|TRBJ2-7|NA
CASGEYSYEQYF
TGTGCCAGTGGCGAATACTCCTACGAGCAGTACTTC
>TRBV30|NA|TRBJ1-2|TRBD1
CAWSPGQGYGYTF
TGTGCCTGGAGTCCGGGACAGGGCTATGGCTACACCTTC
>TRBV27|NA|TRBJ2-7|NA
CASGRTGTYEQYF
TGTGCCAGCGGGAGAACAGGGACCTACGAGCAGTACTTC
>TRBV6-6|NA|TRBJ2-7|TRBD2
CASSPWEGGRTYEQYF
TGTGCCAGCAGTCCCTGGGAGGGCGGTAGAACCTACGAGCAGTACTTC
>TRBV30|NA|TRBJ1-2|NA
CAWSRTSGYTF
TGTGCCTGGAGCCGGACGAGCGGCTACACCTTC
>TRBV19|NA|TRBJ2-1|NA
CASSNLYNEQFF
TGTGCCAGTAGTAACCTCTACAATGAGCAGTTCTTC
>TRBV5-1|few|TRBJ2-4|NA
CASSLAVRDAGNIQYF
TGCGCCAGCAGCTTGGCCGTGAGGGACGCGGGAAACATTCAGTACTTC
>TRBV6-1|NA|TRBJ1-1|NA
CASSEPGRFTEAFF
TGTGCCAGCAGTGAACCCGGACGGTTCACTGAAGCTTTCTTT
>TRBV5-4|few|TRBJ2-1|NA
CASSPDANGREFF
TGTGCCAGCAGCCCGGACGCAAACGGGCGGGAGTTCTTC
>TRBV10-3|NA|TRBJ2-1|TRBD2
CAISVLAPRTGEQFF
TGTGCCATCAGTGTACTAGCGCCAAGAACGGGAGAGCAGTTCTTC
>TRBV2|NA|TRBJ1-1|NA
CASNEGMNTEAFF
TGTGCCAGCAATGAGGGAATGAACACTGAAGCTTTCTTT
>TRBV5-1|NA|TRBJ2-7|NA
CASSISDRPGDYEQYF
TGCGCCAGCAGCATCTCTGACAGGCCAGGGGACTACGAGCAGTACTTC
>TRBV28|NA|TRBJ1-5|NA
CASSLFSGSRNQPQHF
TGTGCCAGCAGTTTGTTCTCGGGTTCTCGGAATCAGCCCCAGCATTTT
>TRBV12-5|NA|TRBJ2-7|NA
CASGLVLGGDYEQYF
TGTGCTAGTGGTTTGGTACTCGGGGGTGACTACGAGCAGTACTTC
>TRBV29-1|NA|TRBJ1-2|NA
CSVEDYRRISYTF
TGCAGCGTTGAAGATTACAGGAGAATTAGCTACACCTTC
>TRBV7-2|NA|TRBJ1-1|NA
CASSLKTGGGTEAFF
TGTGCCAGCAGCCTGAAGACCGGGGGCGGCACTGAAGCTTTCTTT
>TRBV7-2|NA|TRBJ2-1|TRBD2
CASRPRLAETNEQFF
TGTGCCAGCAGACCACGCCTAGCGGAAACAAATGAGCAGTTCTTC
>TRBV5-6|few|TRBJ2-7|TRBD1
CASSSSHRGGSEQYF
TGTGCCAGCAGCTCCTCCCACAGGGGTGGGAGCGAGCAGTACTTC
>TRBV9|NA|TRBJ2-2|NA
CASSSGATVLPGELFF
TGTGCCAGCAGTTCCGGGGCGACAGTACTTCCCGGGGAGCTGTTTTTT
>TRBV5-1|NA|TRBJ2-1|NA
CASSVSFLDNEQFF
TGCGCCAGCAGCGTCTCCTTCCTCGACAATGAGCAGTTCTTC
>TRBV29-1|few|TRBJ1-1|NA
CSVGQETLNTEAFF
TGCAGCGTTGGGCAGGAGACCTTGAACACTGAAGCTTTCTTT
>TRBV29-1|NA|TRBJ1-1|NA
CSVGGAGTEAFF
TGCAGCGTTGGAGGGGCTGGAACTGAAGCTTTCTTT
>TRBV6-6|few|TRBJ2-3|TRBD2
CASSWSGGAGDTQYF
TGTGCCAGCAGTTGGAGCGGGGGGGCGGGAGATACGCAGTATTTT
>TRBV7-6|NA|TRBJ2-3|NA
CASSGRGGQDTQYF
TGTGCCAGCAGCGGCCGTGGGGGGCAAGATACGCAGTATTTT
>TRBV15|NA|TRBJ2-7|TRBD2
CATSRAGPSYEQYF
TGTGCCACCAGTCGAGCGGGACCTTCCTACGAGCAGTACTTC
>TRBV18|NA|TRBJ1-2|NA
CASSTGTGGNYGYTF
TGTGCCAGCTCAACCGGAACAGGAGGAAACTATGGCTACACCTTC
>TRBV29-1|NA|TRBJ1-1|NA
CSVVGVEAFF
TGCAGCGTTGTAGGCGTTGAAGCTTTCTTT
>TRBV6-4|few|TRBJ2-6|NA
CASSDSYRDGANVLTF
TGTGCCAGCAGTGACTCTTACCGGGACGGGGCCAACGTCCTGACTTTC
>TRBV14|NA|TRBJ2-1|NA
CASSQPGVNEQFF
TGTGCCAGCAGCCAACCAGGGGTGAATGAGCAGTTCTTC
>TRBV30|NA|TRBJ1-6|NA
CAWRALRDSPLHF
TGTGCCTGGAGGGCCTTAAGGGATTCACCCCTCCACTTT
>TRBV29-1|once|TRBJ2-5|NA
CSDSGTHQETQYF
TGCAGCGACTCCGGGACCCACCAAGAGACCCAGTACTTC